These T cell receptor beta chains were read from a single sample in a study of blood T cell repertoires in COVID-19. Profiled with immunoSEQ multiplex PCR; TCRdb holds only in-frame clones, not every one. There are some 460,000 clones in the sample; about 90% occur only once, and roughly 1.8% lies in the top ten. Sample: PBMCs or T cells enriched from blood (not recorded which). All receptors come from a woman aged 18-29 years with acute COVID-19. Each CDR3 is given with its conserved first and last residue. The D gene is left open where the match is weak. Size values are once, few and many counts, or a class for expanded clones, and some rows have none.

v_gene	abundance	j_gene	d_gene	CDR3aa	CDR3nt
TRBV4-1	NA	TRBJ1-5	TRBD1	CASSRTKTGTVAQPQHF	TGCGCCAGCAGCAGAACTAAAACCGGGACAGTAGCTCAGCCCCAGCATTTT
TRBV19	NA	TRBJ1-6	NA	CASSNPIGAYSPLHF	TGTGCCAGTAGTAACCCCATAGGGGCCTATTCACCCCTCCACTTT
TRBV20-1	once	TRBJ1-2	NA	CSASRQDSDGYTF	TGCAGTGCTAGTAGACAGGATTCAGATGGCTACACCTTC
TRBV6-6	NA	TRBJ1-1	NA	CASSYSSEAFF	TGTGCCAGCAGTTACTCTAGTGAAGCTTTCTTT
TRBV5-1	once	TRBJ2-7	NA	CASSLEGAGGEQYF	TGCGCCAGCAGCTTGGAGGGCGCAGGAGGGGAGCAGTACTTC
TRBV30	NA	TRBJ2-1	NA	CAWSAALRSSYNEQFF	TGTGCCTGGAGCGCTGCACTGCGGAGTTCCTACAATGAGCAGTTCTTC
TRBV11-2	NA	TRBJ2-1	TRBD1	CASSLVGPGQPWNEQFF	TGTGCCAGCAGCTTAGTAGGGCCGGGACAGCCTTGGAATGAGCAGTTCTTC
TRBV19	NA	TRBJ2-7	NA	CASSIFSGQGEQYF	TGTGCCAGTAGTATCTTCTCAGGGCAGGGAGAGCAGTACTTC
TRBV9	NA	TRBJ2-2	NA	CASSPGPGGSTGELFF	TGTGCCAGCAGCCCCGGACCCGGGGGAAGCACCGGGGAGCTGTTTTTT
TRBV5-6	NA	TRBJ1-2	TRBD1	CASSYRDRGDGYTF	TGTGCCAGCAGCTACCGGGACAGGGGCGATGGCTACACCTTC
TRBV7-2	NA	TRBJ1-2	NA	CASSLGRERGYTF	TGTGCCAGCAGCTTAGGTAGGGAGCGTGGCTACACCTTC
TRBV9	NA	TRBJ1-2	NA	CASSAPGAHGYTF	TGTGCCAGCAGCGCGCCAGGGGCGCATGGCTACACCTTC
TRBV19	NA	TRBJ1-5	NA	CASSILWTEGNQPQHF	TGTGCCAGTAGTATACTGTGGACAGAAGGGAATCAGCCCCAGCATTTT
TRBV24-1	NA	TRBJ2-5	NA	CATSKQDSETQYF	TGTGCCACCAGCAAACAGGACAGCGAGACCCAGTACTTC
TRBV13	NA	TRBJ1-3	NA	CASSWTNGNTIYF	TGTGCCAGCAGCTGGACAAACGGAAACACCATATATTTT
TRBV6-1	NA	TRBJ1-3	NA	CASSELGAGATIYF	TGTGCCAGCAGTGAATTAGGGGCTGGAGCCACCATATATTTT
TRBV6-5	NA	TRBJ1-1	NA	CASSYLMNTEAFF	TGTGCCAGCAGTTACCTTATGAACACTGAAGCTTTCTTT
TRBV3-1/TRBV3-2	NA	TRBJ1-6	NA	CASRTQGLSYNSPLHF	TGTGCCAGCAGGACCCAGGGCTTGTCCTATAATTCACCCCTCCACTTT
TRBV24-1	NA	TRBJ2-3	TRBD2	CATSRTSGLTDTQYF	TGTGCCACCTCTAGGACTAGCGGGCTCACAGATACGCAGTATTTT
TRBV4-2	NA	TRBJ2-1	TRBD2	CASSQDWRGVYNEQFF	TGTGCCAGCAGCCAAGATTGGCGGGGGGTTTACAATGAGCAGTTCTTC
TRBV6-6	few	TRBJ2-2	NA	CASSPLQAGFFTGELFF	TGTGCCAGCAGTCCTCTCCAAGCGGGCTTTTTCACCGGGGAGCTGTTTTTT
TRBV6-6	few	TRBJ2-7	NA	CASNRPAAPGSYEQYF	TGTGCCAGCAACCGACCCGCCGCACCAGGGTCCTACGAGCAGTACTTC
TRBV19	NA	TRBJ2-3	TRBD1	CASTGGVLDTQYF	TGTGCCAGTACAGGGGGCGTTTTAGATACGCAGTATTTT
TRBV28	NA	TRBJ1-5	NA	CASSQFHPGEPQHF	TGTGCCAGCAGCCAATTCCATCCCGGGGAGCCCCAGCATTTT
TRBV5-6	NA	TRBJ2-7	TRBD1	CASSLFRDRGNEQYF	TGTGCCAGCAGCTTATTTCGGGACAGGGGGAACGAGCAGTACTTC
TRBV2	NA	TRBJ2-3	TRBD2	CASSAPSGGTDTQYF	TGTGCCAGCAGTGCCCCTAGCGGGGGCACAGATACGCAGTATTTT
TRBV15	NA	TRBJ2-3	NA	CATWTMGDTQYF	TGTGCCACCTGGACAATGGGAGATACGCAGTATTTT
TRBV6-5	NA	TRBJ2-2	TRBD2	CATQTSANTGELFF	TGTGCCACCCAGACTAGCGCTAACACCGGGGAGCTGTTTTTT
TRBV7-9	NA	TRBJ2-5	TRBD1	CASKGQGGSQETQYF	TGTGCCAGCAAAGGACAGGGGGGTTCCCAAGAGACCCAGTACTTC
TRBV6-1	NA	TRBJ1-4	NA	CASSETYYEKLFF	TGTGCCAGCAGTGAAACTTATTATGAAAAACTGTTTTTT
TRBV5-1	NA	TRBJ2-1	TRBD2	CASSYTGTSRSRFYNEQFF	TGCGCCAGCAGCTATACCGGGACTAGCCGCTCCCGCTTCTACAATGAGCAGTTCTTC
TRBV18	NA	TRBJ1-1	NA	CASSPIRGVNTEAFF	TGTGCCAGCTCACCAATAAGGGGCGTGAACACTGAAGCTTTCTTT
TRBV9	once	TRBJ2-1	NA	CASSSSTRRSSYNEQFF	TGTGCCAGCAGCTCTTCCACCCGACGGAGCTCCTACAATGAGCAGTTCTTC
TRBV5-4	NA	TRBJ2-2	NA	CASSSGIFTGELFF	TGTGCCAGCAGCTCCGGGATCTTCACCGGGGAGCTGTTTTTT
TRBV14	NA	TRBJ2-5	TRBD2	CASSQPGLAGQETQYF	TGTGCCAGCAGCCAACCGGGACTAGCGGGCCAAGAGACCCAGTACTTC
TRBV11-2	NA	TRBJ2-1	NA	CASSLEADNEQFF	TGTGCCAGCAGCTTAGAGGCAGACAATGAGCAGTTCTTC
TRBV3-1/TRBV3-2	NA	TRBJ1-1	TRBD1	CASSLSLGTGMGAFF	TGTGCCAGCAGCCTCTCTCTCGGGACAGGGATGGGCGCTTTCTTT
TRBV4-1	few	TRBJ2-2	NA	CASSSQRAGGELFF	TGCGCCAGCAGCTCTCAGAGGGCCGGCGGGGAGCTGTTTTTT
TRBV29-1	few	TRBJ1-1	NA	CSVGGWGQGKNTEAFF	TGCAGCGTTGGCGGTTGGGGGCAGGGGAAGAACACTGAAGCTTTCTTT
TRBV24-1	NA	TRBJ2-5	NA	CATSEQQETQYF	TGTGCCACCAGTGAACAACAAGAGACCCAGTACTTC
TRBV14	once	TRBJ2-5	NA	CASSQAGARETQYF	TGTGCCAGCAGCCAAGCAGGGGCACGGGAGACCCAGTACTTC
TRBV7-9	NA	TRBJ2-3	NA	CASSLRWRGTDTQYF	TGTGCCAGCAGCTTACGGTGGAGGGGCACAGATACGCAGTATTTT
TRBV14	NA	TRBJ1-2	NA	CASSQEGPYGYTF	TGTGCCAGCAGCCAGGAGGGGCCCTATGGCTACACCTTC
TRBV10-3	NA	TRBJ2-1	NA	CAISESRGEQFF	TGTGCCATCAGTGAGTCCCGGGGTGAGCAGTTCTTC
TRBV5-5	few	TRBJ1-2	TRBD1	CASSYRTGAWDSGYTF	TGTGCCAGCAGCTACAGGACAGGGGCGTGGGACAGTGGCTACACCTTC